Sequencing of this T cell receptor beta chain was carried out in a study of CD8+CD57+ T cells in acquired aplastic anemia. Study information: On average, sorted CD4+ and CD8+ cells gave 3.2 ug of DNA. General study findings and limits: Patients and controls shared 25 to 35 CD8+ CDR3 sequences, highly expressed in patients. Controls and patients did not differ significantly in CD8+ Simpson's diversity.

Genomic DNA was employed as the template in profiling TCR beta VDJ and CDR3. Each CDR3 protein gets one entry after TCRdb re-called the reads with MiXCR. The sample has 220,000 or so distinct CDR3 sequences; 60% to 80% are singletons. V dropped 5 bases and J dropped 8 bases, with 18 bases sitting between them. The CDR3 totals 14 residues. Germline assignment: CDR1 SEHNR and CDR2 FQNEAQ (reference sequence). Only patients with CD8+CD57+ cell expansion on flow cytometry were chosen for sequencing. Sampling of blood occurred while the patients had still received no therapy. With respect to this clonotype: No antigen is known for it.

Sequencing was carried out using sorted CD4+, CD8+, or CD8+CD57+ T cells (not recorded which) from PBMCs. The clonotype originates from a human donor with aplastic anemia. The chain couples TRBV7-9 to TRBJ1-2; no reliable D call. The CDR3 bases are TGTGCCAGCAGCAGGGAGGGAGCGGGAGGCGGCTACACCTTC. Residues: CASSREGAGGGYTF. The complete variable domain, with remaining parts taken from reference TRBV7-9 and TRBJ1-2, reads DTGVSQNPRHKITKRGQNVTFRCDPISEHNRLYWYRQTLGQGPEFLTYFQNEAQLEKSRLLSDRFSAERPKGSFSTLEIQRTEQGDSAMYLCASSREGAGGGYTFGSGTRLTVV.